This T cell receptor beta chain was sequenced during a study of T cells expressing NK-cell markers (dated by TCRdb to about 2020). General notes on the study: In sorted CD3+CD56+NKG2C+, CD3+CD56+NKG2C- and CD3+CD56-NKG2C+ T-cell subsets from about eight donors, TCR beta-chain repertoires were profiled. All eight donors whose samples were sequenced were randomly selected healthy volunteers, three of them men and five women. Sequencing of the libraries produced 2 x 150 bp reads on Illumina HiSeq 2000/2500, MiSeq or NextSeq. Of the eight sequenced donors, seven were found to be HCMV-seropositive and one was found to be HCMV-seronegative.

Overall results and qualifications from the work: Those dominant clonotypes were again the most abundant among CD3+CD56-NKG2C+ cells in several donors, at about 28.3-65%. In six donors, the dominant CD3+CD56+NKG2C+ clonotypes were among the top 10 CD8+ clonotypes and accounted for roughly 1.0-7.5% of CD8+ T cells. It remained unclear whether the expanded NKG2C-expressing T cell clones were specific for HCMV antigens.

As regards this clonotype: Its antigen specificity is not known.

The instrument was an Illumina HiSeq 2000. TCR beta cDNA libraries were prepared using 5'RACE template switching, which introduced a universal primer site and unique molecular identifiers. cDNA synthesis was primed from the TCR beta constant segment, followed by two successive PCR amplification steps. Per the source publication's procedure: MIGEC was used to demultiplex reads and group reads by UMI, and MiTCR was used to assemble and quantify clonotypes. To remove erroneous sequences, TCR cDNA sequences were retained only when supported by two or more reads. The tcR package was used for downstream repertoire analysis, and clonotypes were matched between fractions using CDR3 nucleotide sequence together with V segment. VDJmatch was used to annotate antigen specificity against VDJdb, with one amino acid substitution allowed in CDR3. TCRdb reprocessed the reads, reporting each CDR3 protein sequence once and no DNA. TCRdb's processing, not the authors', yielded these V and J calls. The table of this sample itemizes 500,000 to 700,000 distinct CDR3 sequences. The ten largest clones capture less than 4.5% of the sample.

HCMV serostatus was determined by detecting HCMV-specific IgG in serum with a commercial ELISA kit. Ficoll density gradient centrifugation was used to isolate peripheral blood mononuclear cells from blood. As encoded in the germline V gene, CDR1 is MNHEY while CDR2 is SVGEGT. The CDR3 measures 18 amino acids from cysteine to phenylalanine. Only the protein sequence is given. The chain is made from TRBV6-2 or TRBV6-3 and TRBJ2-3; the D call of TRBD1 rests on TCRdb alone, since no DNA is present to check it. This clonotype was obtained from a man aged 18 to 30 in good health. Donor details come from another sample of the same person, matched by shared clones. Sequencing was performed on blood T cells: a sorted CD56 or NKG2C T cell subset, CD4+ or CD8+ T cells, or bulk PBMC T cells (not recorded which). Here the CDR3 is given as CASTARERGVFRTDTQYF.